Listed here are 4 T cell receptor beta chains from one sample, sequenced in a study of identical twins. MiXCR, applied by TCRdb to the 5' RACE reads, yields one record per CDR3 protein. Found here are approximately 600,000 distinct CDR3 sequences, just under 10% of them singletons; the top ten hold under 3.5%. These data also formed part of another study, on yellow fever vaccine responses in identical twins.

Sequenced sample: PBMCs. The receptors originated from a woman in her late teens or twenties in good health.

The V and J genes are TRBV7-9 and TRBJ2-3; 9 bases are shared with TRBD2. Germline CDR1 reads SEHNR; CDR2 reads FQNEAQ (reference sequence). The J segment lost 4 bases and the V segment lost 0 bases, leaving 5 bases of the junction unmatched. The CDR3 covers 16 residues. CDR3 in amino acids: CASSLASGRLSDTQYF. The DNA of the CDR3 is TGTGCCAGCAGCTTAGCCAGCGGGAGGCTGTCAGATACGCAGTATTTT.

This clonotype was counted many times. The chain carries TRBV12-3 or TRBV12-4 and TRBJ2-4; D possibly corresponds to TRBD1 (5 bases). V was clipped by 5 bases and J by 0 bases, with 11 bases between them. CDR3 length equals 15 residues. The CDR3 region has the DNA TGTGCCAGCAGTCTCGGTAGGGGAGCCAAAAACATTCAGTACTTC. As protein: CASSLGRGAKNIQYF.

This clonotype was seen a handful of times. The rearrangement links TRBV30 to TRBJ2-5; 7 bases agree with TRBD1. V lost 5 bases to trimming and J lost 4 bases; unmatched junction nucleotides: 4. The CDR3 length is 12 residues. The germline V gene has CDR1 GTSNPN and CDR2 SVGIG (reference sequence). DNA of the CDR3: TGTGCCTGGGCGACAGGGTCAGAGACCCAGTACTTC. Translation gives CAWATGSETQYF.

This clonotype was recorded many times. This chain connects TRBV5-1 to TRBJ2-3; D is perhaps TRBD1 (6 bases). Germline CDR1 SGHRS, CDR2 YFSETQ. V lost 5 bases and J 2 bases, leaving 15 bases between the germline ends. This CDR3 contains 15 residues. The CDR3 nucleotides read TGCGCCAGCAGACCTGGCGGACAGCCCACAGATACGCAGTATTTT. As protein: CASRPGGQPTDTQYF.